This record concerns one TCR beta chain sequence. In the original workflow: Amplification of reference gene primers was used by the study to estimate nucleated cell counts. The repertoire was sequenced with immunoSEQ multiplex PCR; TCRdb's copy has only in-frame clones and lacks some. V and J calls and clone size follow that table, whereas D and trimming were derived from the DNA. The sample has around 230,000 clones, 83% seen once; the top ten hold around 2.5%. This sample was included in a study of blood T cell repertoires in COVID-19. In the study overall: The samples span acute and convalescent COVID-19 from the United States, Italy and Spain. Sample material is recorded as cDNA or gDNA derived from T cells, B-cell-depleted T cells, or PBMCs.

The CDR3 extends over 14 amino acids. Germline CDR1 is MNHEY and CDR2 is SVGAGI. Trimming left V 6 bases short and J 0 bases short, with 9 bases between. The chain combines TRBV6-5 with TRBJ1-3, with D tentatively TRBD1 (5 bases). The sequenced material came from peripheral blood. The clonotype originates from a woman aged 40 to 49 with active or convalescent COVID-19. CDR3 nucleotides: TGTGCCAGCAGCATACAGGTCTCTGGAAACACCATATATTTT. It translates to CASSIQVSGNTIYF.